The present T cell receptor beta chain was sequenced within a study of cytomegalovirus exposure and HLA in healthy donors (dated by TCRdb to about 2017). Concerning the study at large: An earlier analysis of several hundred of the donors reported 276 Gb of sequence data and some 100 million unique TCR beta sequences from 150 million to 200 million T cells. An early release covering about 600 HLA-typed donors comprised approximately 300 gigabases of sequencing data and approximately 80 million unique TCR sequences. Of the roughly 400 genotyped donors, approximately 80% were placed in the genetic ancestry cluster associated with self-reported Caucasian donors. The study was designed to test whether signatures of past pathogen exposure could be identified by cataloging public T cell receptors. Using immunosequencing, the study profiled T cell repertoires from some 670 subjects and related those repertoires to cytomegalovirus serostatus. Besides the first cohort of 500 to 700 subjects, a separate validation cohort made up of over 100 different subjects was used. The study combined high-throughput TCR immunosequencing, statistical association of individual TCRs with disease status, and machine learning to predict cytomegalovirus infection status. A later analysis re-analyzed previously published TCR beta repertoires from roughly 630 donors and added high-resolution HLA genotyping to study TCR occurrence patterns. Rather than using new phenotypic data, the later analysis identified candidate immune exposures from TCR beta sequences and from how often those sequences occurred across donors. To decide whether each TCR beta V gene segment behaved as functional or pseudogenic, an earlier analysis of 587 of the donors relied on high-throughput TCR beta sequencing. Donor age, sex, ethnicity and CMV serostatus were compiled together with the repertoire data. Genome-wide SNP genotypes for about 65% of the 666 donors were used in a later genetic analysis, which treated that subset as a discovery cohort. Every repertoire in the discovery cohort had been generated on one and the same sequencing platform. HLA typing included class I and class II loci at four-digit resolution. Typing coverage differed by locus: A, B, C, DRB1 and DQB1 were typed in roughly 629-630 donors, DQA1 in 522, DPA1 in approximately 610, and DPB1 in 472. Because of strong linkage in the cohort, five DR-DQ haplotypes were treated as single units for association and clustering. Among some 400 genotyped donors of the cohort, an average of approximately 230,000 unique TCR beta nucleotide sequences were sequenced per donor, around 18% of them non-productive. The research as a whole found: Across donors, most TCR sequences were observed very rarely, whereas some public TCRs were present in many individuals. A later analysis associated 15,000 or so TCR beta sequences with specific HLA alleles at a false discovery rate of 0.05. Because the 87-base-pair reads could not distinguish some IMGT-functional V segments, including TRBV6-2 and TRBV6-3, those segments were excluded. Fewer than 20 rarely observed V segments, including chromosome 9 orphons, were excluded from the earlier analysis of several hundred of the donors because counts were too low. A group of highly shared sequence variants was considered likely to be a technical artifact of the sequencing pipeline. A total of 164 TCR beta chains were listed by the study as associated with cytomegalovirus. Correlated functional status among segregating V segments might reflect linkage disequilibrium, but an unknown experimental factor could not be ruled out. The authors suggested that the approach could potentially be generalized to other disease states and immunological phenotypes. Most CMV-associated TCR beta chains appeared to be HLA-restricted in a later analysis, and the HLA associations seemed to be driven largely by CMV exposure. HLA typing was unavailable for some donors at each locus, so association tests used only the typed subset. A later genetic analysis reported fewer N-insertions in productive TCRs among donors in an Asian-associated ancestry cluster than the roughly 700-donor mean. A further reported finding was that TCR beta sequences accurately predicted the HLA-A and HLA-B alleles for most subjects in the first cohort. In both the original and validation cohorts, the classifier was reported to diagnose cytomegalovirus status with high specificity and sensitivity. In this cohort, only TCR beta chains were sequenced, and detectable features were limited by the absence of alpha or paired-chain data. A later analysis reported that several top co-occurrence clusters appeared linked to parvovirus B19, influenza, CMV and Epstein-Barr virus. The only immune exposure information available for the cohort was CMV serostatus. Broadly in line with IMGT annotations, most TCR beta V segments showed up in productive rearrangements about 90% or about 30% of the time in an earlier analysis of several hundred of the donors. V-gene and J-gene trimming of TCR beta chains was associated with a missense DCLRE1C variant in a later genetic analysis, and the association was replicated in an independent cohort. A few of the identified cytomegalovirus-associated TCR beta chains were confirmed in vitro to be specific for cytomegalovirus antigens. Roughly uniform sequencing depth across donors was assumed in presence/absence analyses, although this assumption may not hold. When HLA alleles, especially DR and DQ, strongly co-occurred, attributing TCR associations to individual alleles was difficult. In a later analysis, HLA-associated TCR beta chains were found to be more clonally expanded and to have lower generation probabilities than equally common non-associated chains. According to a later analysis, TCR association rates differed among HLA loci, with DRB1 alleles showing the most associated TCRs and HLA-C alleles showing the fewest.

The cohort comprised around 700 healthy bone marrow donors. Cohort members were all nominally healthy when sampled, although unrecorded immune exposures were likely present. The donor was CMV seronegative and belonged to the group of 352 seronegative cohort members. Each donor provided a peripheral blood sample, and peripheral blood mononuclear cells were used for TCR beta sequencing. The Qiagen DNeasy Blood Extraction Kit was used to extract genomic DNA from the blood cell samples. From V the trimming removes 5 bases and from J it removes 5 bases, while the gene matches leave 6 bases of the junction unaccounted for. The germline V gene (reference sequence) sets CDR1 to LNHDA and CDR2 to SQIVND. Its CDR3 holds 14 amino acids, cysteine through phenylalanine. Only the CDR3 DNA is retained, 42 bases long and in frame from the first base. The receptor library was made with the immunoSEQ multiplex PCR assay. For the multiplex PCR, a mixture combining 60 forward primers for TCR Vbeta segments and 13 reverse primers for TCR Jbeta segments was used. The CDR3 region of rearranged TCR beta genes was amplified from genomic DNA by a multiplex PCR assay. The Illumina HiSeq System was used to sequence the amplified TCR beta libraries as 87-base-pair reads. The source study handled its data this way. In a later analysis, tens of millions of unique TCR beta chains were counted across the roughly 700 repertoires, and about 9.9 million of these chains were shared by at least two donors. A nearest-neighbor algorithm error-corrected the raw reads and collapsed the reads into unique sequences, merging closely related sequences to remove PCR and sequencing errors. CDR3 sequences were aligned to IMGT reference sequences to assign V, D and J gene segments. For a sequence to be retained, at least a six-nucleotide match to both a V gene segment and a J gene segment was required. A rearrangement was called productive if the CDR3 had no stop codons and remained in frame with V and J, and every other rearrangement was called non-productive. Following IMGT convention, CDR3 was defined as the stretch from the second conserved V-encoded cysteine up to the conserved J-encoded phenylalanine. The earlier analysis of 450 to 750 of the donors excluded any sequence lacking an unambiguous match to a single V gene segment. In an earlier analysis of 587 of the donors, a V segment was called functional when productive rearrangements were above 56.7%, and segregating when the standard deviation between donors exceeded 5%. To diagnose cytomegalovirus status from the catalog of TCR beta chain sequences, a statistical classification framework was built. In a later analysis, V and J genes were assigned by comparing TCR nucleotide sequences against IMGT/GENE-DB human TR gene sequences. A later analysis assigned CDR3 sequences and most-parsimonious VDJ recombination scenarios with the TCRdist pipeline. In a later analysis, every TCR beta chain was defined by the combination of its CDR3 amino acid sequence and its V-gene family, and reads without a unique V-gene family were dropped. A later analysis removed several hundred highly shared, low-generation-probability nucleotide sequences to deal with suspected cross-contamination and a sequencing artifact. In a later analysis, a clonal expansion index for each public chain was calculated from normalized within-repertoire ranks of inferred template counts. A later analysis computed generation probabilities with a VDJ recombination model fitted to out-of-frame rearrangements, and checked the results against IGoR. Hypergeometric tests were used in a later analysis to score TCR-TCR, TCR-HLA and TCR-CMV co-occurrence, with a repertoire-size bias correction applied to the TCR pairs. To estimate false discovery rates, a later analysis permuted the HLA or CMV assignments 20 times. In a later analysis, co-occurring TCRs were grouped using DBSCAN, with TCRdist sequence similarity added in when clustering inside HLA-allele-positive subsets. Repertoires with fewer than 30,000 or more than 120,000 public chains, plus five repertoires with anomalous nucleotide sharing, were excluded from co-occurrence clustering. The immuneACCESS repertoire file appears here via TCRdb, limited to in-frame rearrangements. These files lack a portion of the clones; in checked studies, under half of the deficit traces to unresolved V genes, and the cause of the others is not known. V, J and clone size are those of that table, while D and trimming were read from the DNA. The sample table holds about 150,000 clones, of which approximately 72% were seen once. The biggest ten clones account for 1.3% to 1.5% of the sample.

This clone was observed once. What this receptor recognizes is not known. Per-nucleotide qualities are absent, and no much larger clonotype sits a single base away. The sequence joins TRBV19 to TRBJ2-3; 8 bases in the middle match TRBD1. This TCR was sampled from a man aged 18 to 29 in good health and CMV-seronegative. Material for sequencing was PBMCs. The nucleotide sequence reads as follows: TGTGCCAGTAGTCCGGACAGGGTGAGAGATACGCAGTATTTT. Translated, this is CASSPDRVRDTQYF.